Sequencing of this T cell receptor beta chain was carried out in a study of T cell responses to AZD1222 COVID-19 vaccine. A word on this clone: Its specificity is unknown.

Trimming removed 1 base at V and 2 bases at J, with 14 bases between. CDR3 length: 15 amino acids. In germline, CDR1 is GTSNPN, CDR2 SVGIG (reference sequence). Points from the study as a whole: It should be noted that donors were predominantly white British and more often female, and clonal diversity was possibly underestimated.

The protocol was immunoSEQ multiplex PCR, while the TCRdb copy is restricted to in-frame clones and leaves out a portion. This sample has approximately 160,000 clones, with approximately 90% found just once. The sequence derives from an adult in good health. The genes are TRBV30 and TRBJ1-2, with D possibly being TRBD1 (6 bases). The sequencing here drew on peripheral blood, taken on day 0 of AZD1222 vaccination. CDR3 DNA sequence: TGTGCCTGGAGTGCCGCAGGGACACCCAACTATGGCTACACCTTC. Amino acids: CAWSAAGTPNYGYTF. Looking up the rest from reference TRBV30 and TRBJ1-2 gives the full variable domain: SQTIHQWPATLVQPVGSPLSLECTVEGTSNPNLYWYRQAAGRGLQLLFYSVGIGQISSEVPQNLSASRPQDRQFILSSKKLLLSDSGFYLCAWSAAGTPNYGYTFGSGTRLTVV.